These 28 T cell receptor beta chains originate from one sample sequenced in a study of neurological immune-mediated disorders. TCRdb reprocessed the 5' RACE reads with MiXCR, giving one entry per CDR3 protein. The data show 30,000 to 50,000 distinct CDR3 sequences, 7.2% seen once. Input material: CD4+ T cells from blood. The receptors stem from a man in his fifties in good health.

This clonotype is classed as medium-sized (0.01 to 0.1%). This chain links TRBV20-1 with TRBJ2-1; 11 nucleotides line up with TRBD2. This CDR3 region has 15 residues. The germline V gene encodes CDR1 DFQATT and CDR2 SNEGSKA (reference sequence). J gave up 10 bases and V 3 bases, and 11 bases lay outside the gene matches. CDR3 region: CSARTGTSGREEQFF. The CDR3, as DNA: TGCAGTGCTAGGACCGGGACTAGCGGCAGAGAGGAGCAGTTCTTC.

This clonotype was found many times. The chain carries TRBV6-6 and TRBJ2-3; 9 bases agree with TRBD2. The CDR3 loop spans 14 amino acids. The V and J ends lost 3 bases and 10 bases, in that order; junction bases with no gene match: 8. Per germline, CDR1 MNHNY and CDR2 SVGAGI (reference sequence). DNA of the CDR3: TGTGCCAGCAGTTATTACGGACCTAGCGGGGCGCAGTATTTT. This sequence encodes CASSYYGPSGAQYF.

The table lists this clonotype with many counts. The CDR3 DNA reads as TGTGCCAGCAGCTTGGGGTTAGGGAGGGCTTTCTTT. Its protein is CASSLGLGRAFF. This chain links TRBV5-6 with TRBJ1-1; no definite D call. Germline CDR1 and CDR2: SGHDT and YYEEEE. This CDR3 is 12 amino acids long. Trimming took off 0 bases at V and 11 bases at J, with 11 bases between the two ends.

This clonotype was found a few times. The chain has TRBV7-8 and TRBJ2-7; 12 bases are a match to TRBD2. CDR1 SGHVS and CDR2 FQNEAQ come from the germline V gene. V gave up 1 base and J gave up 6 bases; unmatched junction bases: 4. The CDR3 spans 15 residues. The CDR3 loop reads CASSLGGLAGIEQYF. The CDR3 DNA follows: TGTGCCAGCAGCTTAGGAGGACTAGCGGGAATCGAGCAGTACTTC. The whole variable domain, filled in from reference TRBV7-8 and TRBJ2-7, reads GAGVSQSPRYKVAKRGQDVALRCDPISGHVSLFWYQQALGQGPEFLTYFQNEAQLDKSGLPSDRFFAERPEGSVSTLKIQRTQQEDSAVYLCASSLGGLAGIEQYFGPGTRLTVT.

This clonotype was observed many times. The chain links TRBV6-6 to TRBJ2-5, with D possibly being TRBD2 (5 bases). This CDR3 contains 17 residues. V was pared by 6 bases and J by 2 bases, with 22 bases between. The germline gives CDR1 MNHNY, CDR2 SVGAGI (reference sequence). Here the CDR3 reads CASRNRRTGVEQETQYF. DNA of the CDR3: TGTGCCAGCAGAAACCGAAGGACTGGGGTAGAACAAGAGACCCAGTACTTC.

This clonotype was seen many times. CDR3 DNA: TGCGCCAGCAGCTTATGGCAGGGGGCTAAGACTGAAGCTTTCTTT. It translates to CASSLWQGAKTEAFF. The V and J genes are TRBV5-1 and TRBJ1-1, with 8 nucleotides matching TRBD1. The CDR3 consists of 15 residues. Trimming removed 2 bases from V and 5 bases from J; junction bases left unmatched: 8. Germline CDR1 SGHRS, CDR2 YFSETQ.

This clonotype was counted at least ten times. J is TRBJ2-1 and V is TRBV20-1; tentatively, D is TRBD2 (7 bases). The CDR3 consists of 16 residues. Germline V gives CDR1 DFQATT, CDR2 SNEGSKA (reference sequence). V was cut by 6 bases and J by 0 bases, with 18 bases left in between. CDR3 sequence: CSAKGGTPSSYNEQFF. As DNA, the CDR3 is TGCAGTGCGAAGGGGGGGACCCCGAGCTCCTACAATGAGCAGTTCTTC.

This clonotype appeared many times. This rearrangement joins TRBV6-2 or TRBV6-3 to TRBJ1-5, with D possibly being TRBD1 (6 bases). Germline lookup yields CDR1 MNHEY and CDR2 SVGEGT. V shed 4 bases and J shed 6 bases, with 13 bases lying between them. CDR3 length: 14 residues. The CDR3 DNA follows: TGTGCCAGCAGTTGGAACAGGGTGGGTCAGCCCCAGCATTTT. It yields the protein CASSWNRVGQPQHF.

This clonotype was counted many times. The rearrangement links TRBV19 to TRBJ2-7; TRBD2 aligns across 11 bases. The CDR3 covers 15 residues. The V segment lost 5 bases and the J segment 5 bases; nucleotides outside the gene matches: 8. Germline lookup yields CDR1 LNHDA and CDR2 SQIVND (reference sequence). This CDR3 reads CASSLTSGSLHEQYF. Here the CDR3 DNA reads TGTGCCAGTAGTCTCACTAGCGGGAGTCTCCACGAGCAGTACTTC.

The chain uses TRBV7-3 and TRBJ2-2, with 8 bases aligning to TRBD2. J was trimmed by 5 bases and V by 5 bases; bases with no gene match: 10. This CDR3 region has 16 residues. Germline CDR1 SGHTA, CDR2 FQGTGA. CDR3 DNA: TGTGCCAGCAGCGGCCAAACGGGAGGGGTGACCGGGGAGCTGTTTTTT. As protein: CASSGQTGGVTGELFF.

This clonotype was detected ten times or more. This chain joins TRBV7-2 and TRBJ2-5; TRBD2 aligns across 7 bases. The junction had 11 bases not matched to a gene; V was cut back by 4 bases and J by 3 bases. CDR1 and CDR2 from the germline V gene are SGHTA and FQGNSA. The CDR3 extends over 16 amino acids. The CDR3: CASSSGVLAAKETQYF. CDR3 bases: TGTGCCAGCAGCTCCGGTGTCCTAGCGGCGAAAGAGACCCAGTACTTC.

The J gene is TRBJ2-1, the V gene TRBV10-3; 9 bases line up with TRBD2. The CDR3 is 14 residues long. V was pared by 5 bases and J by 1 base, with 0 bases of the junction left unmatched. CDR1 and CDR2 (germline): ENHRY, SYGVKD. CDR3 sequence: CAISLAGSYNEQFF. Here the CDR3 DNA reads TGTGCCATCAGTCTAGCGGGGTCCTACAATGAGCAGTTCTTC.

This clonotype was seen repeatedly, ten times or more. The chain recombines TRBV3-1 with TRBJ1-1; D is possibly TRBD1 (6 bases). V lost 7 bases and J lost 0, with 18 bases in between. The CDR3 runs 16 residues. The germline V gene encodes CDR1 LGHDT and CDR2 YNNKEL (reference sequence). The chain's CDR3 is CASTKAQGSMNTEAFF. Here the CDR3 DNA reads TGTGCCAGCACCAAAGCCCAGGGGTCGATGAACACTGAAGCTTTCTTT.

There are a few counts of this clonotype. The J gene is TRBJ2-5, the V gene TRBV9, with a weak D call TRBD2 (6 bases). The V gene lost 2 bases and the J gene lost 5 bases, with 22 bases spanning the gap. This CDR3 is built from 17 residues. Germline-derived CDR1 and CDR2 are SGDLS and YYNGEE. The CDR3 here is CASSVGLTGPFGETQYF. The CDR3 nucleotides are TGTGCCAGCAGCGTCGGACTAACCGGCCCGTTTGGTGAGACCCAGTACTTC.

This clonotype was found many times. The CDR3: CSAPDTGDRNGYTF. The CDR3 bases are TGCAGTGCTCCTGATACAGGAGACCGGAATGGCTACACCTTC. V gene TRBV20-1 combines with J gene TRBJ1-2; tentative D call: TRBD1 (5 bases). The V gene lost 5 bases and the J gene lost 6 bases, with 19 bases spanning the gap. Germline V gene sequence: CDR1 DFQATT, CDR2 SNEGSKA (reference sequence). This CDR3 comprises 14 residues.

This clonotype has a count of ten or more. The DNA for the CDR3 is TGCGCCAGCAGCTTGGACGGCAGGAACACCGGGGAGCTGTTTTTT. The encoded protein is CASSLDGRNTGELFF. The chain uses TRBV5-1 and TRBJ2-2, with D unresolved. Germline V CDR1 and CDR2: SGHRS, YFSETQ. Trimming took 0 bases from V and 1 from J, leaving 7 bases between them. The CDR3 loop spans 15 amino acids.

In its sample, this clonotype was seen many times. V usage is TRBV28 and J usage is TRBJ2-7, with TRBD1 identical over 8 bases. This CDR3 spans 15 amino acids. The trim removed 2 bases at V and 1 base at J, leaving 4 bases unmatched. The germline CDR1 and CDR2 sequences are MDHEN and SYDVKM. CDR3 nucleotide sequence: TGTGCCAGCAGTTTACGGGACAGGAGTTCCTACGAGCAGTACTTC. Translated: CASSLRDRSSYEQYF.

This clonotype has ten or more counts. This rearrangement joins TRBV28 to TRBJ2-1, with 10 bases fitting TRBD2. V lost 5 bases and J lost 4; bases outside the gene matches: 14. The CDR3 consists of 18 residues. Germline V gene sequence: CDR1 MDHEN, CDR2 SYDVKM. CDR3 sequence (DNA): TGTGCCAGCAGTAGTATATGGAGGGGGACTAGCGAGTACAATGAGCAGTTCTTC. Translating it yields CASSSIWRGTSEYNEQFF.

This clonotype was found many times. The rearrangement uses TRBV20-1 and TRBJ1-1; D is perhaps TRBD1 (6 bases). In germline, CDR1 is DFQATT, CDR2 SNEGSKA (reference sequence). The V gene lost 2 bases and the J gene lost 1 base, with 11 bases spanning the gap. CDR3 length equals 14 residues. CDR3 sequence (DNA): TGCAGTGCTAGACTCGGGGGCGGGAACACTGAAGCTTTCTTT. It translates to CSARLGGGNTEAFF.

This clonotype was seen ten or more times. The chain uses TRBV6-5 and TRBJ2-5; 9 positions match TRBD2. In germline, CDR1 is MNHEY, CDR2 SVGAGI. The CDR3 spans 18 residues. V was clipped by 0 bases and J by 2 bases; unmatched bases: 10. In DNA, the CDR3 is TGTGCCAGCAGTTACTCGCTACGAGCGGGAGGAAATCAAGAGACCCAGTACTTC. Protein sequence: CASSYSLRAGGNQETQYF.

The chain recombines TRBV5-1 with TRBJ1-1, with TRBD1 as a possible D gene (6 bases). V was trimmed by 0 bases and J by 1 base, leaving 16 bases between them. Germline V gives CDR1 SGHRS, CDR2 YFSETQ. The CDR3 totals 17 residues. CDR3 protein: CASSLVYGGRQNTEAFF. CDR3 sequence (DNA): TGCGCCAGCAGCTTGGTGTACGGGGGGCGTCAGAACACTGAAGCTTTCTTT.

V usage is TRBV12-3 or TRBV12-4 and J usage is TRBJ1-2; weak D call: TRBD1 (6 bases). V gave up 6 bases and J gave up 5 bases, with 19 bases separating them. CDR3 length: 15 residues. The CDR3 DNA sequence: TGTGCCAGCAGGGGAGAGACAGGCCTACAATATGGCTACACCTTC. The encoded protein is CASRGETGLQYGYTF.

This clonotype was counted many times. This sequence joins TRBV5-6 and TRBJ2-5; D possibly corresponds to TRBD1 (6 bases). Trimming pared 5 bases from V and 0 bases from J, leaving 8 bases between. The V gene's germline CDR1 is SGHDT and CDR2 YYEEEE. The CDR3 spans 13 residues. The CDR3 DNA follows: TGTGCCAGCAGAGACAGGAACCAAGAGACCCAGTACTTC. Its translation: CASRDRNQETQYF.

The V call is TRBV5-4, the J call TRBJ2-5; D tentatively fits TRBD1 or TRBD2 (5 bases each). The CDR3 totals 13 residues. Trimming removed 5 bases from V and 1 base from J, with 9 bases in between. The germline V gene encodes CDR1 SGHNT and CDR2 YYREEE (reference sequence). Here the CDR3 DNA reads TGTGCCAGCAGTACGGGGCCCCAAGAGACCCAGTACTTC. Amino acids: CASSTGPQETQYF.

This clonotype has ten or more counts. The chain recombines TRBV20-1 with TRBJ2-5; maybe TRBD2 (6 bases). This CDR3 spans 14 amino acids. Germline loops: CDR1 DFQATT, CDR2 SNEGSKA (reference sequence). V was clipped by 3 bases and J by 1 base, with 12 bases between them. The CDR3 sequence is CSASPAGPQETQYF. As DNA, the CDR3 is TGCAGTGCTAGCCCTGCGGGGCCCCAAGAGACCCAGTACTTC.

The sample holds many counts of this clonotype. The CDR3 sequence: CAISGELGGGPFVEQFF. CDR3 in DNA: TGTGCCATCAGCGGGGAGCTTGGCGGTGGGCCTTTTGTTGAGCAGTTCTTC. This chain connects TRBV10-3 to TRBJ2-1; D possibly corresponds to TRBD2 (5 bases). Looked up from germline, CDR1 is ENHRY and CDR2 is SYGVKD. Trimming took off 6 bases at V and 9 bases at J, with 27 bases between the two ends. The CDR3 extends over 17 amino acids.

The table lists this clonotype with many counts. The genes are TRBV18 and TRBJ2-4; TRBD1 is a possible D gene (5 bases). This CDR3 comprises 14 residues. Germline CDR1 is KGHSH and CDR2 is LQKENI. V was pared by 6 bases and J by 7 bases, with 16 bases between. CDR3: CASSHQGDWNIQYF. DNA for the CDR3: TGTGCCAGCTCCCACCAGGGTGACTGGAACATTCAGTACTTC.

This clonotype was recorded many times. The V gene is TRBV9, the J gene TRBJ2-7, with 8 bases matching TRBD1. The germline gives CDR1 SGDLS, CDR2 YYNGEE. This CDR3 spans 12 amino acids. The junction had 4 bases not matched to a gene; V was cut back by 5 bases and J by 6 bases. CDR3 sequence: CASSTTGGEQYF. For the CDR3, the DNA is TGTGCCAGCAGTACTACAGGGGGCGAGCAGTACTTC.